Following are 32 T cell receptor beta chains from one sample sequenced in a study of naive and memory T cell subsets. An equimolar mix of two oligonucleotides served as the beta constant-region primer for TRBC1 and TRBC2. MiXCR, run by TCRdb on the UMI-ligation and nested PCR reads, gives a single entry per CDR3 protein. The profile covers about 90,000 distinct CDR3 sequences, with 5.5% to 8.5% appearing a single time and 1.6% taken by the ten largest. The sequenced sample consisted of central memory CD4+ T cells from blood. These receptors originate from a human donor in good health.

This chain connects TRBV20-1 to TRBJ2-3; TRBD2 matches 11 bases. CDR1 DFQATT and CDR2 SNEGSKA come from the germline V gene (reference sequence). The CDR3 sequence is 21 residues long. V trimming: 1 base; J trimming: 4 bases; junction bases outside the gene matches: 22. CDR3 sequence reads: CSARGRSLSGRAMQGADTQYF. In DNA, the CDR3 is TGCAGTGCTAGAGGCAGGAGTCTTAGCGGGAGGGCCATGCAGGGAGCAGATACGCAGTATTTT.

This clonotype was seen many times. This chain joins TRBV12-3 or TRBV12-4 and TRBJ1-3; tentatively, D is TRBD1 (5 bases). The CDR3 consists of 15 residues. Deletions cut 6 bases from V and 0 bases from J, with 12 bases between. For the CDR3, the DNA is TGTGCCAGCAGCCTGGACACAACCTCTGGAAACACCATATATTTT. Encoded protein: CASSLDTTSGNTIYF.

CDR3 region: CASSIGDDTDTQYF. CDR3 nucleotide sequence: TGTGCCAGTAGTATAGGGGACGACACAGATACGCAGTATTTT. This chain connects TRBV19 to TRBJ2-3; perhaps D is TRBD1 or TRBD2 (5 bases each). V gave up 1 base and J gave up 2 bases, with 7 bases separating them. Germline V lookup: CDR1 LNHDA, CDR2 SQIVND (reference sequence). The CDR3 contains 14 residues. Together with reference TRBV19 and TRBJ2-3, the CDR3 gives the full variable domain: DGGITQSPKYLFRKEGQNVTLSCEQNLNHDAMYWYRQDPGQGLRLIYYSQIVNDFQKGDIAEGYSVSREKKESFPLTVTSAQKNPTAFYLCASSIGDDTDTQYFGPGTRLTVL.

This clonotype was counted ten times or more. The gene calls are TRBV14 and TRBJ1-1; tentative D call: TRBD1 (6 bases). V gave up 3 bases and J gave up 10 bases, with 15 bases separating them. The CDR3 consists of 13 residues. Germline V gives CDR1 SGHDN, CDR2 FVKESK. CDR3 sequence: CASSHVQGSRAFF. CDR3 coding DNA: TGTGCCAGCAGCCATGTACAGGGAAGTCGAGCTTTCTTT.

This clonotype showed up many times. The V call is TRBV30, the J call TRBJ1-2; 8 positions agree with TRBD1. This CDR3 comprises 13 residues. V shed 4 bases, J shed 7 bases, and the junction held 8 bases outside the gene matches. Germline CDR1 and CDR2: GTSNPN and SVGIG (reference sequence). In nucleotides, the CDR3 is TGTGCCTGGACCCGCGACAGGGGAAGTGGCTACACCTTC. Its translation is CAWTRDRGSGYTF.

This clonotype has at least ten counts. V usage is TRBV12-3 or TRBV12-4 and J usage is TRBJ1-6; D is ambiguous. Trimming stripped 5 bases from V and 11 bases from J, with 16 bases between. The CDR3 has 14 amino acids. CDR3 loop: CASSKTWLQPPLHF. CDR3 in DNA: TGTGCCAGCAGTAAGACCTGGCTCCAACCACCCCTCCACTTT.

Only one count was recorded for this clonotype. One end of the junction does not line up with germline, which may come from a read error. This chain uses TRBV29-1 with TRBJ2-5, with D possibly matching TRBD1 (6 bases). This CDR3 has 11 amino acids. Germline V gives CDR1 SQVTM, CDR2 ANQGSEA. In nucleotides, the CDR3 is TGCAGCGTACAGGGACAAGGGACCCAGTACTTC. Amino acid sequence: CSVQGQGTQYF. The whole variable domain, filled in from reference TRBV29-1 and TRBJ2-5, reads SAVISQKPSRDICQRGTSLTIQCQVDSQVTMMFWYRQQPGQSLTLIATANQGSEATYESGFVIDKFPISRPNLTFSTLTVSNMSPEDSSIYLCSVQGQGTQYFGPGTRLLVL.

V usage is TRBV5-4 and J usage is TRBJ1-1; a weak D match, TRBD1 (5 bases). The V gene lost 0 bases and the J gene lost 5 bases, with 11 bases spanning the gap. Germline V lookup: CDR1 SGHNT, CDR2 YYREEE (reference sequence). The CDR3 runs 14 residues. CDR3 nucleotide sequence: TGTGCCAGCAGCTTGGGTGGGGGAAGGACTGAAGCTTTCTTT. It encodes CASSLGGGRTEAFF.

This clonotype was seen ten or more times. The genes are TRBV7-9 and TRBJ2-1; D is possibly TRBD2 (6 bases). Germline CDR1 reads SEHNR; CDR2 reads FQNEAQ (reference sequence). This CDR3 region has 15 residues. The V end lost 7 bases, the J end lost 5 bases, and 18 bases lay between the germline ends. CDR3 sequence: CASTTPGGNNNEQFF. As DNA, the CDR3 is TGTGCCAGCACAACTCCTGGGGGGAACAACAATGAGCAGTTCTTC.

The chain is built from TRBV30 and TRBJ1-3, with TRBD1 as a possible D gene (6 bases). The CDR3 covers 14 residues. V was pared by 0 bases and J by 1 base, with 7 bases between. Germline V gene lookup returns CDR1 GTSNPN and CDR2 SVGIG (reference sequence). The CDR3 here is CAWSVGGSGNTIYF. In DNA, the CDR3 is TGTGCCTGGAGTGTAGGGGGTTCTGGAAACACCATATATTTT.

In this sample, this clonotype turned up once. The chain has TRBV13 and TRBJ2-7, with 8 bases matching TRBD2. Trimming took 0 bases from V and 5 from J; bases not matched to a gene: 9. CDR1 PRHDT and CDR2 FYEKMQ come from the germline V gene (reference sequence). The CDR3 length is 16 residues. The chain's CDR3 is CASSLGLEREYDEQYF. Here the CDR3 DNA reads TGTGCCAGCAGCTTAGGGTTGGAGCGGGAGTACGACGAGCAGTACTTC. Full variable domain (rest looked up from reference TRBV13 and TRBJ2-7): AAGVIQSPRHLIKEKRETATLKCYPIPRHDTVYWYQQGPGQDPQFLISFYEKMQSDKGSIPDRFSAQQFSDYHSELNMSSLELGDSALYFCASSLGLEREYDEQYFGPGTRLTVT.

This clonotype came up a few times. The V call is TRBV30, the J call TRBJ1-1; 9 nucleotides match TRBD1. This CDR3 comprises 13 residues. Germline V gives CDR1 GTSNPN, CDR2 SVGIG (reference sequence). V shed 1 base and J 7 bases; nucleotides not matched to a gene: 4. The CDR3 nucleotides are TGTGCCTGGAGTGAAGACAGGGGGAATGAAGCTTTCTTT. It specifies CAWSEDRGNEAFF.

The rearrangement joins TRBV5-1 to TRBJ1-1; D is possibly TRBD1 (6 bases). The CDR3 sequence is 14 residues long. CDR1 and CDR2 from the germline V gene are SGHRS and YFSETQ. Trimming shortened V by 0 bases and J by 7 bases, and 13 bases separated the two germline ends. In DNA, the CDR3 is TGCGCCAGCAGCTTGGCGGGGGCGGTGGGTGAAGCTTTCTTT. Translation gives CASSLAGAVGEAFF.

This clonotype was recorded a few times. Here the CDR3 DNA reads TGTGCCAGCAGCTATAGACAGGGCGATTCACCCCTCCACTTT. Protein: CASSYRQGDSPLHF. J is TRBJ1-6 and V is TRBV5-6; 7 positions match TRBD1. CDR1 and CDR2 from the germline V gene are SGHDT and YYEEEE. The junction had 5 bases not matched to a gene; V was cut back by 3 bases and J by 8 bases. This CDR3 is 14 amino acids long.

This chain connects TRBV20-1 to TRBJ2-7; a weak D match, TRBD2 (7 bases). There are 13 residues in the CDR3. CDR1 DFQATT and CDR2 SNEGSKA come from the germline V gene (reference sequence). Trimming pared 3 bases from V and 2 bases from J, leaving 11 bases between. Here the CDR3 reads CSASRGAAYEQYF. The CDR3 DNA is TGCAGTGCTAGTCGGGGGGCGGCCTACGAGCAGTACTTC.

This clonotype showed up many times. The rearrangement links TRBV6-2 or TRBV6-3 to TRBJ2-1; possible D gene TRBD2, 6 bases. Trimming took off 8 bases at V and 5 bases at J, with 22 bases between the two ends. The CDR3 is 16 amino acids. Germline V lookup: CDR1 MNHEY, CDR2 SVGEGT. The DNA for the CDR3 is TGTGCCAGCGGGGCCCGGAGGGAGGCTCGAAACAATGAGCAGTTCTTC. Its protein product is CASGARREARNNEQFF.

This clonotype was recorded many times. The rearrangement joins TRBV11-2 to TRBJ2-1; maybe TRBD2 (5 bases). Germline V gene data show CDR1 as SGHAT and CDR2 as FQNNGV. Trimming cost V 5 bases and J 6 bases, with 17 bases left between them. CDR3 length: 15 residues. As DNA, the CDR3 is TGTGCCAGCAGCCCCACTAGTTTAGGTGTCAATGAGCAGTTCTTC. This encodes CASSPTSLGVNEQFF.

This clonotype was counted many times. This CDR3 is CSVLNSGGARTGELFF. The DNA of the CDR3 is TGCAGCGTCCTTAACAGCGGGGGGGCTCGGACCGGGGAGCTGTTTTTT. This rearrangement joins TRBV29-1 to TRBJ2-2; 10 positions match TRBD2. This CDR3 is built from 16 residues. The germline V gene has CDR1 SQVTM and CDR2 ANQGSEA. V was clipped by 6 bases and J by 5 bases; unmatched bases: 12.

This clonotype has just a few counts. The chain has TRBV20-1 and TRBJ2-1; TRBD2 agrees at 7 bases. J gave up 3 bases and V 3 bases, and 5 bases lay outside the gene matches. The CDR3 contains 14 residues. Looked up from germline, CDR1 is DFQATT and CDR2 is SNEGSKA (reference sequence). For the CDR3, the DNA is TGCAGTGCTAGTGCCGGGGGGATCTACAATGAGCAGTTCTTC. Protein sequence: CSASAGGIYNEQFF.

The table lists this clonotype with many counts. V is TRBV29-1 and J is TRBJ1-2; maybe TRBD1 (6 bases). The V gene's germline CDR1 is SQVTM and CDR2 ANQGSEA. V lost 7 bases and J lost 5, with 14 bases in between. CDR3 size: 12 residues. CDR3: CSGGGQGYGYTF. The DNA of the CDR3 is TGCAGCGGGGGGGGCCAGGGGTATGGCTACACCTTC.

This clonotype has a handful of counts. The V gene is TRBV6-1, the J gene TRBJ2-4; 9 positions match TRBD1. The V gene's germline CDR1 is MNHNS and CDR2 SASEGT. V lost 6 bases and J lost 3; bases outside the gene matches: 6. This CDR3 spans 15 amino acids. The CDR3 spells CASRNRQGGKNIQYF. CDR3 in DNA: TGTGCCAGCAGAAACAGACAGGGGGGCAAAAACATTCAGTACTTC.

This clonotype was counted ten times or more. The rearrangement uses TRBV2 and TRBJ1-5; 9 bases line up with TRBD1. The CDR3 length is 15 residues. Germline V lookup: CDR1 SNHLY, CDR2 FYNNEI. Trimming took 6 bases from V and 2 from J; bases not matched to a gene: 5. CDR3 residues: CASSGDRAGNQPQHF. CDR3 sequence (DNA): TGTGCCAGCAGCGGGGACAGGGCGGGCAATCAGCCCCAGCATTTT.

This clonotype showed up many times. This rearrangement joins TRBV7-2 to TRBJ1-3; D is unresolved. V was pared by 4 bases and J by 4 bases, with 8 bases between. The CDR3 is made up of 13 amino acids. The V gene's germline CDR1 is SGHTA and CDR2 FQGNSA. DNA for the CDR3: TGTGCCAGCAGCTCCAGCGTGGGAAACACCATATATTTT. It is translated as CASSSSVGNTIYF.

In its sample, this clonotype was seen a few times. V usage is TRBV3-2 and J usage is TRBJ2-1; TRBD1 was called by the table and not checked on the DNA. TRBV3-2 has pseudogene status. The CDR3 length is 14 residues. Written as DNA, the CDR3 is TGTGCCAGCAGCCAGGGGACAGGTCACAATGAGCAGTTCTTC. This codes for CASSQGTGHNEQFF.

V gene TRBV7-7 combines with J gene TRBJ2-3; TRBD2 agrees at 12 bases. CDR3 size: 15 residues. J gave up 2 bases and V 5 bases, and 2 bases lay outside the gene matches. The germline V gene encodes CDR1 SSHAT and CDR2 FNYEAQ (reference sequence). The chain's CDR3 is CASSRTSGATDTQYF. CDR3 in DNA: TGTGCCAGCAGCCGGACTAGCGGGGCCACAGATACGCAGTATTTT. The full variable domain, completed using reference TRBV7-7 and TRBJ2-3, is GAGVSQSPRYKVTKRGQDVTLRCDPISSHATLYWYQQALGQGPEFLTYFNYEAQPDKSGLPSDRFSAERPEGSISTLTIQRTEQRDSAMYRCASSRTSGATDTQYFGPGTRLTVL.

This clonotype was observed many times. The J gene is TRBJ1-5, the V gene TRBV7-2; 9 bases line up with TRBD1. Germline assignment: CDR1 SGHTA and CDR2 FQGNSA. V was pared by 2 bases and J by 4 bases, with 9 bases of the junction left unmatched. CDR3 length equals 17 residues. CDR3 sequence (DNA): TGTGCCAGCAGCTTAAAGGGGGGAGGGACAGGGAATCAGCCCCAGCATTTT. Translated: CASSLKGGGTGNQPQHF.

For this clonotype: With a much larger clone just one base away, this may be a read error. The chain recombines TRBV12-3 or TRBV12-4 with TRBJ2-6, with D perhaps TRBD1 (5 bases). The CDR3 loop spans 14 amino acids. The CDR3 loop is CASRRGSGANVLIF. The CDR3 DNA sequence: TGTGCCAGCAGGCGAGGATCTGGGGCCAACGTCCTGATTTTC.

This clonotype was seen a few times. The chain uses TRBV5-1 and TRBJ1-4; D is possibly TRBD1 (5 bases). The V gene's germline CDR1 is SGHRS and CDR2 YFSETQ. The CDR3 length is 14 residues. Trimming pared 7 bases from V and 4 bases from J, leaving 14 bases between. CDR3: CASHLGPSNEKLFF. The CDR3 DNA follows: TGCGCCAGCCATCTGGGGCCGAGTAATGAAAAACTGTTTTTT.

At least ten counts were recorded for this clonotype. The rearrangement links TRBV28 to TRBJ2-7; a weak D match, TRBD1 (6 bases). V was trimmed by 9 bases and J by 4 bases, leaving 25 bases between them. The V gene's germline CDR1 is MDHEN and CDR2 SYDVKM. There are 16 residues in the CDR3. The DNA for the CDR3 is TGTGCCAGGACGACCAGGGGCCAACTTAGAGGATACGAGCAGTACTTC. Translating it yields CARTTRGQLRGYEQYF.

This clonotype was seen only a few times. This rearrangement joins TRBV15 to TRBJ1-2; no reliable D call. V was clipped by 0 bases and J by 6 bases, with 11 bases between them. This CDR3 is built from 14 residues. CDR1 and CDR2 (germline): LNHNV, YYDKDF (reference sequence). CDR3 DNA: TGTGCCACCAGCAGAGATTCGCTATCCAATGGCTACACCTTC. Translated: CATSRDSLSNGYTF.

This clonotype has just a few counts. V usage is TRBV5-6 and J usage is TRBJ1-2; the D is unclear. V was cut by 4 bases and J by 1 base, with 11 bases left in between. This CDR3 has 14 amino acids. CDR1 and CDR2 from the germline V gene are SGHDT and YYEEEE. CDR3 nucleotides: TGTGCCAGCAGCGGCAGGAAGTTTAACTATGGCTACACCTTC. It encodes CASSGRKFNYGYTF.

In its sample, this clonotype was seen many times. CDR3 nucleotide sequence: TGCAGTGCTAGGGACCAGCCCCAGCATTTT. This sequence encodes CSARDQPQHF. The chain couples TRBV20-1 to TRBJ1-5; D gene ambiguous. This CDR3 spans 10 amino acids. CDR1 is DFQATT, CDR2 SNEGSKA, per germline (reference sequence). V was pared by 3 bases and J by 7 bases, with 4 bases between.